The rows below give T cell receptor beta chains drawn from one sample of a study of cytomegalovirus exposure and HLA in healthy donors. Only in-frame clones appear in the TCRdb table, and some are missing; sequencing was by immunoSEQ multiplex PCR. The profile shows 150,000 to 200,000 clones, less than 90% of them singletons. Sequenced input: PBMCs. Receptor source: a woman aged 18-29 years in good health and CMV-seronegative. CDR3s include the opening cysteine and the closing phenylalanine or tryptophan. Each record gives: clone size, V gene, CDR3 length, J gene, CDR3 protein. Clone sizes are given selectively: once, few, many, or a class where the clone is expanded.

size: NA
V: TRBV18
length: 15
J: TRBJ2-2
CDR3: CASSLILAGTGELFF

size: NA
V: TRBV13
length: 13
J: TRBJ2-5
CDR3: CASSSTDEETQYF

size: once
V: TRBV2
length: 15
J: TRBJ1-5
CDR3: CASNAKRSSEQPQHF

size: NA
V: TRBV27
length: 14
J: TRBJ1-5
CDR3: CASSPRGRAQPQHF

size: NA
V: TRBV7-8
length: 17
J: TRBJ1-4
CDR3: CASSSREGRSPNEKLFF

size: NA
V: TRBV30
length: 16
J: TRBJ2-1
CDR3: CAWRTLGSRTYNEQFF

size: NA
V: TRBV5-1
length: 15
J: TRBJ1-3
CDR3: CASSAEGTGPNTIYF

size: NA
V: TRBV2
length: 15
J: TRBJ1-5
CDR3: CASTSAGTSNQPQHF

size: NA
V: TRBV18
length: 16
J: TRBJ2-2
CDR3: CASSPRQGADTGELFF

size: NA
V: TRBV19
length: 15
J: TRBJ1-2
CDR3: CASSPPRGDPYGYTF

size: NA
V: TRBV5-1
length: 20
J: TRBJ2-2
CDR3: CASSLANPPSGATGTGELFF

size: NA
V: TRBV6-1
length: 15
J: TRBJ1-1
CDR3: CASSEAGGTLIEAFF

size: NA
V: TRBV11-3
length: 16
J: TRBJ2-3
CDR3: CASSSGRELASDTQYF

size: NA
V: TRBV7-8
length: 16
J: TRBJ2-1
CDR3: CASSSGGFTANNEQFF

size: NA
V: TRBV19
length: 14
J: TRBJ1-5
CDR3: CATGVLLSNQPQHF

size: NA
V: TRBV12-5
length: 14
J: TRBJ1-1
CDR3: CASGLNVENTEAFF

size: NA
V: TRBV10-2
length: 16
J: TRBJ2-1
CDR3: CASSEGLAGGLNEQFF

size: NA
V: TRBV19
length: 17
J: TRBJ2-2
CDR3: CASSTPKDSANTGELFF

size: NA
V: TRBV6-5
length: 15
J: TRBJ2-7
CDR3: CASKNQGALPYEQYF

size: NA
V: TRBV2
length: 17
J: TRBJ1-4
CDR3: CASRKRTGGITNEKLFF

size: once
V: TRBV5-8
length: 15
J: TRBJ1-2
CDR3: CASRNYEDGGYGYTF

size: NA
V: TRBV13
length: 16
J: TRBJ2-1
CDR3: CASSPNRVLIDNEQFF

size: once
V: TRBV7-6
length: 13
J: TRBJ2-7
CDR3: CASSLGRGYEQYF

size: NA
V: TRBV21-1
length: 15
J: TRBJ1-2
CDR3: CASSKVDSLNYGYTF

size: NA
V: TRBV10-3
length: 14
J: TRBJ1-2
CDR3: CAISRAGTGNGYTF

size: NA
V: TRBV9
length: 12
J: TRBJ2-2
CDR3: CASSVSGGELFF

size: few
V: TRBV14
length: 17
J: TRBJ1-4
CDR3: CASSQENSGTANEKLFF

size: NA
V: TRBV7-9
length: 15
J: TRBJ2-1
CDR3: CASSSGLAGYNEQFF

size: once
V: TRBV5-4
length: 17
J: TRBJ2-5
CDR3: CASGTGTSGSMAETQYF

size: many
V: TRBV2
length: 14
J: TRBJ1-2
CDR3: CASSDRGLTDGYTF

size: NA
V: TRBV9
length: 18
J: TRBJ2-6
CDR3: CASSPMGQGVSGANVLTF

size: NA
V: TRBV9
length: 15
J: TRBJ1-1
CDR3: CASSPSPGQGTEAFF

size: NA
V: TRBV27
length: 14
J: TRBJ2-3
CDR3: CASSGLAGTDTQYF

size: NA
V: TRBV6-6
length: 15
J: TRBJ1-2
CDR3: CASSPPGQENYGYTF

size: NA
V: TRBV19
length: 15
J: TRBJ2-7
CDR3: CASSLGSFNSYEQYF

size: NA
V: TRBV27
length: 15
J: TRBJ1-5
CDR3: CASSPSRGGSQPQHF

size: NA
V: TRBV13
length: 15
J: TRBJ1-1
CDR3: CASSSFRTGRTEAFF

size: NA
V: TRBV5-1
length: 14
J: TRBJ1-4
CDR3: CASSSGSQKEKLFF

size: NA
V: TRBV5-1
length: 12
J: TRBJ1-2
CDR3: CASSPDSYGYTF

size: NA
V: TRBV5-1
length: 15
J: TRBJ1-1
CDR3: CASSLADTRWTEAFF

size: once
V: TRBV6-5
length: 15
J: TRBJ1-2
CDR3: CASSLSGTGNYGYTF

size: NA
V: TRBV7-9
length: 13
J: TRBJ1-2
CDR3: CASSYPGSYGYTF